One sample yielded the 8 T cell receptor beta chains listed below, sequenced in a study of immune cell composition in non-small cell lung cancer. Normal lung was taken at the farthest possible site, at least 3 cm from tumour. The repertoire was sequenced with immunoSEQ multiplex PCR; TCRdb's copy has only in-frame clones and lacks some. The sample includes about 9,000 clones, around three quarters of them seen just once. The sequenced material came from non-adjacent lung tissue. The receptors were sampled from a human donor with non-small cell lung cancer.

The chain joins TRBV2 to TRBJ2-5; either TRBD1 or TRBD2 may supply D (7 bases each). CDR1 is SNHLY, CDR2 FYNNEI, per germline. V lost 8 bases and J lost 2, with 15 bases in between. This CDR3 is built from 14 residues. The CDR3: CASGSRGGQETQYF. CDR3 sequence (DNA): TGTGCCAGCGGGAGCAGGGGGGGGCAAGAGACCCAGTACTTC.

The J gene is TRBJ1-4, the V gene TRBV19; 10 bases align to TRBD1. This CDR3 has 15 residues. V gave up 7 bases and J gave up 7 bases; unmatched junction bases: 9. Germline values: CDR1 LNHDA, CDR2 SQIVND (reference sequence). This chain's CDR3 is CASTKGGQGLEKLFF. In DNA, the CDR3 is TGTGCCAGTACCAAAGGGGGACAGGGGCTTGAAAAACTGTTTTTT.

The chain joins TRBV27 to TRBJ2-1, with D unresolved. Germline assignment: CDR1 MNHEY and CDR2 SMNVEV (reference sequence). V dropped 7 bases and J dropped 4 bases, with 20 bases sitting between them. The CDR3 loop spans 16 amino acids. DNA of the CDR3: TGTGCCAGCAAAACTTTAGAGTTCCAACCGTACAATGAGCAGTTCTTC. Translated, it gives CASKTLEFQPYNEQFF.

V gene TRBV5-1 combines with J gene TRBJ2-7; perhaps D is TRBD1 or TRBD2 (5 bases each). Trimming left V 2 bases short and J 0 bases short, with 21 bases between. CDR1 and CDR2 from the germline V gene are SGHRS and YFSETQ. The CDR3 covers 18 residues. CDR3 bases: TGCGCCAGCAGCTTCCCCCCGGGGAGTGGGGGAAGCTCCTACGAGCAGTACTTC. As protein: CASSFPPGSGGSSYEQYF. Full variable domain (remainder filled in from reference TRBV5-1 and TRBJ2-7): KAGVTQTPRYLIKTRGQQVTLSCSPISGHRSVSWYQQTPGQGLQFLFEYFSETQRNKGNFPGRFSGRQFSNSRSEMNVSTLELGDSALYLCASSFPPGSGGSSYEQYFGPGTRLTVT.

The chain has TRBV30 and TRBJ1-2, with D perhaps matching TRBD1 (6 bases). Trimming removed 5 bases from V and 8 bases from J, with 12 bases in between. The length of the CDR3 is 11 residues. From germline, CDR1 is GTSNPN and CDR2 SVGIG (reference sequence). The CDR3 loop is CAWEQGGGYTF. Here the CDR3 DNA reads TGTGCCTGGGAGCAAGGGGGGGGCTACACCTTC.

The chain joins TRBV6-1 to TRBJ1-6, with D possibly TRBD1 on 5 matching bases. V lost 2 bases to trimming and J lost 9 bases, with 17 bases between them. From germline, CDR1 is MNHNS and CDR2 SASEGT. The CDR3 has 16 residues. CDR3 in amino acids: CASSEWGRRASSPLHF. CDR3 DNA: TGTGCCAGCAGTGAATGGGGACGGAGGGCGAGTTCACCCCTCCACTTT.

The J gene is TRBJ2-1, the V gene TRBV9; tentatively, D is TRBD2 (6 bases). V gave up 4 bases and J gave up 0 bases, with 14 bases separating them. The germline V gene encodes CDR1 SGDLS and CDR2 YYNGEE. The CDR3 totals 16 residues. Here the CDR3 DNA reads TGTGCCAGCAGCTCTAGCGTGGGCGGCTCCTACAATGAGCAGTTCTTC. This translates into CASSSSVGGSYNEQFF.

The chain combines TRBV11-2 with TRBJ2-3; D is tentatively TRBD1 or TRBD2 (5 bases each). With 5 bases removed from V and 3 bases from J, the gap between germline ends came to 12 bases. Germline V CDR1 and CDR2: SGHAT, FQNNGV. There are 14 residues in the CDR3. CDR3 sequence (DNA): TGTGCCAGCAGCCCCCGGGACGGAACAGATACGCAGTATTTT. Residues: CASSPRDGTDTQYF.